This T cell receptor beta chain was recovered during a study of blood T cell repertoires in COVID-19. Study overall: Nucleic acid was either cDNA or gDNA, and it came from T cells, B-cell-depleted T cells, or PBMCs.

The CDR3 runs to 15 residues. The germline V and J ends were trimmed by 0 bases and 3 bases, with 12 bases remaining between them. Germline V gene data show CDR1 as SGDLS and CDR2 as YYNGEE. Original processing notes: Researchers report that nucleated cell counts were estimated from reference gene primer amplification. The table came from immunoSEQ multiplex PCR; TCRdb's copy has only in-frame clones and leaves some out. V and J calls and clone size are given by that table; D and trimming were obtained from the DNA. This table holds tens of thousands of clones, roughly 82% found once. The receptor's source is a human donor in a cohort sampled during active COVID-19. Source material: peripheral blood. V is TRBV9 and J is TRBJ1-2, with D maybe TRBD1 (5 bases). In DNA, the CDR3 is TGTGCCAGCAGCGTAGGTAGCAGGGCGGACTATGGCTACACCTTC. Amino acids: CASSVGSRADYGYTF.